Included here is one T cell receptor beta chain sequence, with context. The data stem from a study of blood T cell repertoires in COVID-19. Study at large: COVID-19 samples from acute and convalescent phases originated in the United States, Italy and Spain.

The V gene lost 3 bases and the J gene lost 6 bases, with 19 bases spanning the gap. Germline V gene data show CDR1 as SGDLS and CDR2 as YYNGEE. This CDR3 comprises 15 residues. Produced via immunoSEQ multiplex PCR; TCRdb's table is partial and in-frame only. The data hold about 91,000 clones, with around 88% observed a single time. Sequencing used peripheral blood. The chain links TRBV9 to TRBJ2-7, with TRBD2 as a possible D gene (6 bases). This TCR derives from a woman aged 70-85 years with acute or convalescent COVID-19. This chain's CDR3 is CASSEGGLGTREQYF. CDR3 bases: TGTGCCAGCAGCGAGGGTGGCCTCGGGACTCGCGAGCAGTACTTC.